Described below is a single T cell receptor (beta chain) sequence and its context. Which antigen it targets is not known. No qualities accompany the bases; no much larger clone lies one base away. This sample is drawn from a study of T cell responses to AZD1222 COVID-19 vaccine (dated by TCRdb to the early 2020s). For the wider study: A total of under 250 trial participants underwent TCR sequencing, of whom about 200 had received two doses of AZD1222 and some 26 had received two doses of the MenACWY control vaccine. Trial participants were enrolled by age into 18-55, 56-69 and 70-plus year subgroups, with roughly 150, 30 and 60 TCR-sequenced participants respectively. The research as a whole found: The whole spike protein was spanned by vaccine-associated CD4 TCRs, and dominant responses were seen in regions 160-218 and 743-854. Because no samples from the day 14 peak response were available, repertoires could be characterized only after the peak T cell response. A significant rise in spike-specific TCR breadth and depth was observed after two AZD1222 doses relative to day 0 and relative to MenACWY recipients. Only five or six AZD1222 recipients were SARS-CoV-2 seropositive at baseline, limiting conclusions about previously exposed vaccinees. Participants were mostly white British and included more females than males, and it was suggested by the authors that clonal diversity may have been underestimated. In the small 56-69-year group, the increase in depth fell short of significance, most likely because of low power. Reportedly, close to half of the unique spike-specific TCRs recognized epitopes lying outside the regions that are mutated in the B.1.351 and B.1.1.7 variants.

Counted from cysteine to phenylalanine, this CDR3 has 12 amino acids. The retained sequence is limited to the CDR3, 36 bases, with the frame set at the first base. Sequences MNHEY (CDR1) and SVGAGI (CDR2) are obtained from the germline V gene. Relative to germline, V is 6 bases shorter and J is 8 bases shorter, with 13 bases between their ends. The sample's time point label, in plain terms: about 28 days (+/-7) after the second vaccine dose. Because spike-specific TCR depth and breadth did not differ between the two schedules, AZD1222 recipients who got a second dose at roughly 4 weeks were pooled with those who got a second dose at roughly 12 weeks. Vaccinee samples came from UK trials COV001 and COV002, including a single-blind randomized controlled phase 2/3 trial of AZD1222 (ChAdOx1 nCoV-19) in healthy adults. Trial participant PBMC samples were collected at day 0 and day 28 after the second dose for TCRbeta chain sequencing.

The CDR3 regions of human TCRbeta chains were analyzed by immunosequencing. As for the authors' bioinformatics: Repertoire TCRs were checked for matches against a reference library of SARS-CoV-2-specific TCRs that had been generated using the MIRA antigen-specificity platform. Breadth was defined as the fraction of unique TCRs that were SARS-CoV-2-associated, and depth was defined as the fraction of total T cells that were SARS-CoV-2-associated. Using the MIRA data, each spike-specific TCR was mapped to the spike region that the TCR reacts to and placed in a CD4 or CD8 class. Log10-transformed breadth and depth values were compared by one-way ANOVA with Sidak's multiple comparisons tests. TCRdb provides this immuneACCESS table in a form limited to in-frame rearrangements. Some clones are lacking; in checked studies, under half of them reflect an unresolved V gene, and why the rest are absent is not known. V, J and clone size were drawn from that table, and D and trimming were deduced from the DNA. The sample contains roughly 120,000 clones, approximately 89% of them found a single time. Almost 4.5% of the sample comes from the top ten.

The chain is assembled from TRBV6-5 and TRBJ1-1, with the D gene uncertain. The clonotype was recovered from an adult who received the AZD1222 COVID-19 vaccine. This material consisted of peripheral blood, taken 28 days after the second AZD1222 dose. The CDR3 region reads CASSDGGREAFF. The nucleotide sequence is given as TGTGCCAGCAGCGATGGTGGCCGGGAAGCTTTCTTT.